These 9 T cell receptor beta chains share one sample of origin, sequenced in a study of identifying expanded T cells in peripheral blood. The protocol was immunoSEQ multiplex PCR, while the TCRdb copy is restricted to in-frame clones and leaves out a portion. The table lists 70,000 to 100,000 clones, roughly 86% of them singletons. The material sequenced was blood. These receptor sequences come from a person aged 18 to 70 in good health.

The chain joins TRBV5-5 to TRBJ2-5, with D perhaps matching TRBD1 or TRBD2 (6 bases each). CDR1 and CDR2 (germline): SGHKS, YYEKEE (reference sequence). The CDR3 has 13 amino acids. Trimming took off 6 bases at V and 3 bases at J, with 12 bases between the two ends. As DNA, the CDR3 is TGTGCCAGCACCAAGGGGGGAAAAGAGACCCAGTACTTC. Translating gives CASTKGGKETQYF.

V is TRBV6-1 and J is TRBJ2-5; TRBD1 matches 9 bases. The end of the DNA aligns better with TRBJ2-7, so the J call may be wrong. CDR3 length: 15 amino acids. Germline V gene data show CDR1 as MNHNS and CDR2 as SASEGT. Here the CDR3 DNA reads TGTGCCAGCAGATCAGCCCACAGGGGGCCCTACGAGCAGTACTTC. It specifies CASRSAHRGPYEQYF.

The CDR3 sequence is CASSERPGKGSEAFF. CDR3 nucleotide sequence: TGCGCCAGCAGTGAGCGCCCAGGGAAGGGCAGTGAAGCTTTCTTT. The chain employs TRBV10-1 and TRBJ1-1, with D perhaps TRBD1 (5 bases). The CDR3 spans 15 residues. V was cut by 2 bases and J by 7 bases, with 17 bases left in between. From germline, CDR1 is WNHNN and CDR2 SYGVQD (reference sequence).

This clone was counted between two and nine times. J is TRBJ1-1 and V is TRBV10-3; D possibly corresponds to TRBD1 (5 bases). This CDR3 comprises 11 residues. Germline V gives CDR1 ENHRY, CDR2 SYGVKD. V was pared by 8 bases and J by 5 bases, with 9 bases between. CDR3 in amino acids: CAIGGGTEAFF. For the CDR3, the DNA is TGTGCCATCGGCGGGGGGACTGAAGCTTTCTTT.

In this sample, this clone turned up once. The chain recombines TRBV5-2 with TRBJ1-2; whether TRBD1, the table's D call, matches the DNA was not checked. TRBV5-2 is noted as a pseudogene. CDR3 length: 14 residues. The CDR3 loop reads CASSLQGATNGYTF. In nucleotides, the CDR3 is TGTGCCAGCAGCTTACAGGGAGCGACGAATGGCTACACCTTC.

J is TRBJ1-2 and V is TRBV7-2, with 7 bases aligning to TRBD1. CDR3 length: 14 residues. Germline lookup yields CDR1 SGHTA and CDR2 FQGNSA. The J segment lost 6 bases and the V segment lost 5 bases, leaving 9 bases of the junction unmatched. The CDR3, as DNA: TGTGCCAGCAGCCAAACGACAGGGATAGATGGCTACACCTTC. Its translation is CASSQTTGIDGYTF.

The CDR3 DNA reads as TGTGCCAGCAGTCAGATGGGGGCTGGAAACACCATATATTTT. Residues: CASSQMGAGNTIYF. V is TRBV2 and J is TRBJ1-3; TRBD1 is a possible D gene (5 bases). Germline loops: CDR1 SNHLY, CDR2 FYNNEI. V gave up 5 bases and J gave up 2 bases, with 10 bases separating them. The CDR3 sequence is 14 residues long.

The genes are TRBV11-3 and TRBJ1-2, with D maybe TRBD1 (5 bases). The length of the CDR3 is 15 residues. With 5 bases removed from V and 3 bases from J, the gap between germline ends came to 16 bases. Germline CDR1 SGHNT, CDR2 YENEEA. CDR3 sequence: CASSPRSSGYYGYTF. The DNA of the CDR3 is TGTGCCAGCAGCCCACGGTCGTCAGGGTACTATGGCTACACCTTC.

This sequence joins TRBV12-2 and TRBJ2-2; the D call TRBD1 from the table was never checked on the DNA. TRBV12-2 is termed a pseudogene. The CDR3 extends over 16 amino acids. The DNA for the CDR3 is TGTGCAAGTCGCTTAGAAGCAGGTCGTGACACCGGGGAGCTGTTTTTT. It is translated as CASRLEAGRDTGELFF.